The entry that follows covers one T cell receptor (beta chain) sequence. The table came from immunoSEQ multiplex PCR; TCRdb's copy has only in-frame clones and leaves some out. The top ten hold approximately 10% of the sample, which has 84,000 or so clones, roughly 88% seen once. These data come from a study of control samples from healthy donors and cancer patients. The V end was cut by 1 base, the J end by 3 bases, with 10 bases between. This CDR3 spans 15 amino acids. In germline, CDR1 is LGHDT, CDR2 YNNKEL (reference sequence). V and J are TRBV3-1 (or the pseudogene TRBV3-2) and TRBJ2-1; D is possibly TRBD1 or TRBD2 (5 bases each). Sequencing input: PBMCs. This sequence originates from a man between 60 and 75 years old with head and neck cancer. The CDR3: CASSQGGTSYNEQFF. In DNA, the CDR3 is TGTGCCAGCAGCCAAGGTGGGACGAGCTACAATGAGCAGTTCTTC.